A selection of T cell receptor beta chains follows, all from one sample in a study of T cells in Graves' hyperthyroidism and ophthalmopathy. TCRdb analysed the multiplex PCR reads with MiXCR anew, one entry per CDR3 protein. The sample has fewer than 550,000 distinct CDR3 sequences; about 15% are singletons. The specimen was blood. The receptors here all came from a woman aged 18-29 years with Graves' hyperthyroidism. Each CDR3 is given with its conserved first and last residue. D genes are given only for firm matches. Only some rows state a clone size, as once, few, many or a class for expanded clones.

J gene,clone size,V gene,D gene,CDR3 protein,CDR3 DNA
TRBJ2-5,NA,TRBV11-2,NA,CASSLVINAQETQYF,TGTGCCAGCAGCTTAGTAATAAATGCCCAAGAGACCCAGTACTTC
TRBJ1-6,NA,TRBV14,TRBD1,CASSRGTAIYNSPLHF,TGTGCCAGCAGCCGCGGGACAGCCATCTATAATTCACCCCTCCACTTT
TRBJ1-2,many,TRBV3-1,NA,CASSQEGRGYTF,TGTGCCAGCAGCCAGGAGGGGCGAGGCTACACCTTC
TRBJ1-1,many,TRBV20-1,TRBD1,CSARRLWPGQGKNTEAFF,TGCAGTGCTAGACGTCTGTGGCCGGGACAGGGAAAGAACACTGAAGCTTTCTTT
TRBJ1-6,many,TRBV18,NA,CASSPEGKNSPLHF,TGTGCCAGCTCACCAGAGGGAAAGAATTCACCCCTCCACTTT
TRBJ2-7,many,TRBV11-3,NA,CASSWGAQSEQYF,TGTGCCAGCAGCTGGGGGGCCCAGAGCGAGCAGTACTTC
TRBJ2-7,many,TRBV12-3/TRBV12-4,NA,CASTRRGTYEQYF,TGTGCCAGCACAAGAAGGGGGACCTACGAGCAGTACTTC
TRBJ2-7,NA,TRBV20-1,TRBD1,CSASGQGAPYEQYF,TGCAGTGCTAGTGGCCAGGGGGCCCCTTACGAGCAGTACTTC
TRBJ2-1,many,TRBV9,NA,CASSVAGESSYNEQFF,TGTGCCAGCAGCGTAGCGGGGGAGAGCTCCTACAATGAGCAGTTCTTC
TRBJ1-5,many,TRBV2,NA,CASRVDSGNQPQHF,TGTGCCAGCAGGGTGGACAGTGGCAATCAGCCCCAGCATTTT
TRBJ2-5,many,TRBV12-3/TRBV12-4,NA,CASSLAHWGETQYF,TGTGCCAGCAGTTTAGCCCACTGGGGGGAGACCCAGTACTTC
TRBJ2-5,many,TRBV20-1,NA,CSARLAYEETQYF,TGCAGTGCTAGACTAGCTTATGAGGAGACCCAGTACTTC
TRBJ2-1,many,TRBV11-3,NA,CASSLAVGRAYNEQFF,TGTGCCAGCAGCTTAGCGGTCGGGAGAGCCTACAATGAGCAGTTCTTC
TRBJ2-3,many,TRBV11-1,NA,CASSLEVGTDTQYF,TGTGCCAGCAGCTTAGAAGTGGGGACAGATACGCAGTATTTT
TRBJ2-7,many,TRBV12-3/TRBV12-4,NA,CASTPPEQGLEEQYF,TGTGCCAGCACCCCGCCGGAACAGGGACTGGAGGAGCAGTACTTC
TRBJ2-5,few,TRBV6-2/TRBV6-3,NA,CASSYSRGIRETQYF,TGTGCCAGCAGTTACTCGAGAGGCATCCGGGAGACCCAGTACTTC
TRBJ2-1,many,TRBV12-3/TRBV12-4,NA,CASSLVWIGMDNEQFF,TGTGCCAGCAGTTTAGTCTGGATAGGGATGGACAATGAGCAGTTCTTC
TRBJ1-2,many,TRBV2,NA,CASSYAGDGYTF,TGTGCCAGCAGCTACGCGGGGGATGGCTACACCTTC
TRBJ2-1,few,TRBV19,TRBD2,CASSTPASGGFLQYNEQFF,TGTGCCAGTAGTACCCCCGCTAGCGGGGGGTTTCTTCAATACAATGAGCAGTTCTTC
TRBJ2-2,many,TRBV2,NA,CASRLDTGELFF,TGTGCCAGCAGGCTAGACACCGGGGAGCTGTTTTTT